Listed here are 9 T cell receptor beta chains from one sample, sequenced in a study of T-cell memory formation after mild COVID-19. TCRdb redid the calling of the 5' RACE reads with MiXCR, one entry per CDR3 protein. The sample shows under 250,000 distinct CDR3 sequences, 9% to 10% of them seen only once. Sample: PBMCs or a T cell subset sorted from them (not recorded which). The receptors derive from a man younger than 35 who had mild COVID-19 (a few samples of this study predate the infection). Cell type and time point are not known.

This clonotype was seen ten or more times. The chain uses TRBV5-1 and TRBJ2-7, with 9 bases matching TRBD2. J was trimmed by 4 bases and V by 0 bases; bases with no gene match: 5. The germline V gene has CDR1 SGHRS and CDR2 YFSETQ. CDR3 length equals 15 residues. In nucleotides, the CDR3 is TGCGCCAGCAGCTTGGCCGTAGCGGGGGAGTACGAGCAGTACTTC. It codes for CASSLAVAGEYEQYF.

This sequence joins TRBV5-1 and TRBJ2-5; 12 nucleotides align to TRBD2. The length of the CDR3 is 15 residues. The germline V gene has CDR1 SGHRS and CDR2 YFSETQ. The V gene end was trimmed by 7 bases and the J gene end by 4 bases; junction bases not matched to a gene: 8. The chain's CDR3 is CASRSGLAGLETQYF. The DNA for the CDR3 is TGCGCCAGCCGCTCAGGACTAGCGGGGTTAGAGACCCAGTACTTC.

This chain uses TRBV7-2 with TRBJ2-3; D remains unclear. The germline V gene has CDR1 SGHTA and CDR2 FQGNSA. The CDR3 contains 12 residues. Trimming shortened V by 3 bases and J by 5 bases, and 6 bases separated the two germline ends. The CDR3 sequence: CASSFQEDTQYF. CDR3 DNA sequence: TGTGCCAGCAGCTTCCAGGAAGATACGCAGTATTTT.

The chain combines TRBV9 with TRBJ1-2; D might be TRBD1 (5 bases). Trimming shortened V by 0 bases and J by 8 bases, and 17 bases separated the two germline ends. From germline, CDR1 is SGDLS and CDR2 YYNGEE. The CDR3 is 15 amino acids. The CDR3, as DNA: TGTGCCAGCAGCGTAGAGGGGCACCTGTATAAGGGCTACACCTTC. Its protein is CASSVEGHLYKGYTF. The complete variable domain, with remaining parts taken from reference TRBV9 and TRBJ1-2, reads DSGVTQTPKHLITATGQRVTLRCSPRSGDLSVYWYQQSLDQGLQFLIQYYNGEERAKGNILERFSAQQFPDLHSELNLSSLELGDSALYFCASSVEGHLYKGYTFGSGTRLTVV.

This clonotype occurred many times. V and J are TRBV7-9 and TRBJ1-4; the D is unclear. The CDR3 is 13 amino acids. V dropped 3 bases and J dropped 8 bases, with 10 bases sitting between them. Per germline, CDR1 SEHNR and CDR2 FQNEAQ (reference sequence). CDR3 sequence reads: CASSLRGGEKLFF. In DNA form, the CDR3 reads TGTGCCAGCAGCTTGCGGGGAGGAGAAAAACTGTTTTTT.

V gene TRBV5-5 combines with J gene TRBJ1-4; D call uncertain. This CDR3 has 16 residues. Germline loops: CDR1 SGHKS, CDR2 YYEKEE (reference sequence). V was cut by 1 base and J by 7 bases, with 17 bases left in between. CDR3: CASSLSIGSGREKLFF. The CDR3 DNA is TGTGCCAGCAGCTTGAGTATCGGCAGCGGTCGTGAAAAACTGTTTTTT.

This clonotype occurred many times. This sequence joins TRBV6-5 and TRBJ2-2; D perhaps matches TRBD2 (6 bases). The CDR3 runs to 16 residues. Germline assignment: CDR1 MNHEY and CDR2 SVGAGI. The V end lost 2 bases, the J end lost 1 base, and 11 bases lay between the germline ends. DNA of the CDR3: TGTGCCAGCAGTTACCCCGGGACTTGGAACACCGGGGAGCTGTTTTTT. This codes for CASSYPGTWNTGELFF.

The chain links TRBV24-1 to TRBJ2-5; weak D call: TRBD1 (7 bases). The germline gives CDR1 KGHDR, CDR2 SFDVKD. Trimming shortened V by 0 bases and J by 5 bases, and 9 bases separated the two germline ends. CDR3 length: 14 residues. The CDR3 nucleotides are TGTGCCACCAGTGATTTGGCAGGGGGGGAGACCCAGTACTTC. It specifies CATSDLAGGETQYF.

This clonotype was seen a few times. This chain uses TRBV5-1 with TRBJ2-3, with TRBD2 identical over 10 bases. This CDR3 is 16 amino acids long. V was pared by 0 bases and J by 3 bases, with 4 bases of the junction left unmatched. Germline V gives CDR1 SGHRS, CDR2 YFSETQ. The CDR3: CASSLVAGGLTDTQYF. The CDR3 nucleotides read TGCGCCAGCAGCTTGGTAGCGGGGGGCCTAACAGATACGCAGTATTTT.